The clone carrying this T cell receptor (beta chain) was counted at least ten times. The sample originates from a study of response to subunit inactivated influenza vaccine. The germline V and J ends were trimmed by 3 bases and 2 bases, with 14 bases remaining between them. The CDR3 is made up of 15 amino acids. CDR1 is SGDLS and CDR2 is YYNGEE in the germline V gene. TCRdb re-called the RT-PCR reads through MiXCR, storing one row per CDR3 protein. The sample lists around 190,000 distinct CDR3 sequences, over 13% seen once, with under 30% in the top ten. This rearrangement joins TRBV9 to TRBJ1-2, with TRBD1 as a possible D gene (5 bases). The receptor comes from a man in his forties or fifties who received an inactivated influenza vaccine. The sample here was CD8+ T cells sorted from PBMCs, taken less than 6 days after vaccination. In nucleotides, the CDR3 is TGTGCCAGCAGCGCCCCGGAAAGGGGCAACTATGGCTACACCTTC. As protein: CASSAPERGNYGYTF. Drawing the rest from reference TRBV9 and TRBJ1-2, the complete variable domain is DSGVTQTPKHLITATGQRVTLRCSPRSGDLSVYWYQQSLDQGLQFLIQYYNGEERAKGNILERFSAQQFPDLHSELNLSSLELGDSALYFCASSAPERGNYGYTFGSGTRLTVV.